Listed here are 19 T cell receptor beta chains from one sample, sequenced in a study of PD-L1 blockade in urothelial cancer (dated by TCRdb to between 2016 and 2019). Library preparation used the immunoSEQ multiplex PCR assay. TCRdb limited this immuneACCESS table to in-frame rearrangements with V and J called. A share of clones is missing; checked studies link under half to unresolved V genes, and the rest is unexplained. In all, the sample holds about 130,000 clones, and about four fifths of those were seen once. The ten top clones hold 3.2% of the sample. The label giving this sample's time point can be read as: pretreatment peripheral blood. The source was PBMCs, collected around atezolizumab (anti-PD-L1) treatment. Every receptor here comes from a middle-aged man with urothelial cancer.

The chain is built from TRBV18 and TRBJ2-7; 7 nucleotides match TRBD2. The CDR3 totals 17 residues. J lost 3 bases, V lost 3 bases, and 14 bases had no gene match. The germline CDR1 and CDR2 sequences are KGHSH and LQKENI. The DNA of the CDR3 is TGTGCCAGCTCACCGATTCCCCTGGGGGGGAGAAACTACGAGCAGTACTTC. As protein: CASSPIPLGGRNYEQYF.

This clone was found a few times. The chain combines TRBV5-1 with TRBJ2-1, with D uncertain. V lost 1 base and J lost 10, with 15 bases in between. Germline-derived CDR1 and CDR2 are SGHRS and YFSETQ. This CDR3 is built from 14 residues. The CDR3: CASSLSYSYGEQFF. The CDR3 coding sequence is TGCGCCAGCAGCTTGTCATACAGCTACGGCGAGCAGTTCTTC.

The V call is TRBV19, the J call TRBJ2-3, with no clear D. Germline CDR1 LNHDA, CDR2 SQIVND (reference sequence). The CDR3 has 15 amino acids. The ends were cut back, 4 bases at V and 0 bases at J, with 11 bases in the middle. CDR3 DNA: TGTGCCAGTAGTACCACCTCGACTAGCACAGATACGCAGTATTTT. The encoded protein is CASSTTSTSTDTQYF.

The CDR3 spells CASSPYLVQGGTDTQYF. CDR3 bases: TGTGCCAGCAGCCCGTATCTAGTGCAGGGCGGCACAGATACGCAGTATTTT. The rearrangement joins TRBV11-1 to TRBJ2-3; D might be TRBD1 (5 bases). Trimming pared 5 bases from V and 1 base from J, leaving 19 bases between. CDR1 is SGHAT and CDR2 is FQDESV in the germline V gene (reference sequence). The CDR3 is made up of 17 amino acids.

The V call is TRBV4-1, the J call TRBJ2-3, with TRBD2 matching over 10 bases. The CDR3 consists of 18 residues. CDR1 is MGHRA and CDR2 is YSYEKL in the germline V gene. V dropped 2 bases and J dropped 0; count of bases not matched to a gene: 8. The CDR3 DNA sequence: TGCGCCAGCAGCCAATGGACTAGCGGCGAAAAAAGCACAGATACGCAGTATTTT. Translated: CASSQWTSGEKSTDTQYF.

The chain recombines TRBV5-1 with TRBJ1-1, with D maybe TRBD1 (5 bases). The CDR3 runs 13 residues. Germline lookup yields CDR1 SGHRS and CDR2 YFSETQ. V was cut by 5 bases and J by 8 bases, with 16 bases left in between. In DNA form, the CDR3 reads TGCGCCAGCAGACTGACCGGGGGTGTGGAAGCTTTCTTT. As protein: CASRLTGGVEAFF.

Only a few counts were recorded for this clone. The chain joins TRBV6-1 to TRBJ2-2; 7 bases align to TRBD2. This CDR3 is built from 13 residues. The V gene's germline CDR1 is MNHNS and CDR2 SASEGT. The trim removed 8 bases at V and 4 bases at J, leaving 4 bases unmatched. CDR3 sequence: CASGRESTGELFF. The CDR3 DNA follows: TGTGCCAGCGGGAGGGAGAGCACCGGGGAGCTGTTTTTT.

The rearrangement joins TRBV11-2 to TRBJ1-5; 9 bases align to TRBD1. This CDR3 contains 15 residues. In germline, CDR1 is SGHAT, CDR2 FQNNGV. The V and J ends lost 3 bases and 6 bases, in that order; junction bases with no gene match: 6. The CDR3 is CASSLVPGQGQPQHF. The CDR3 nucleotides read TGTGCCAGCAGCTTGGTACCGGGACAGGGTCAGCCCCAGCATTTT. The whole variable domain, remainder taken from reference TRBV11-2 and TRBJ1-5, is EAGVAQSPRYKIIEKRQSVAFWCNPISGHATLYWYQQILGQGPKLLIQFQNNGVVDDSQLPKDRFSAERLKGVDSTLKIQPAKLEDSAVYLCASSLVPGQGQPQHFGDGTRLSIL.

The gene calls are TRBV6-5 and TRBJ1-6, with D perhaps TRBD1 (5 bases). Trimming shortened V by 6 bases and J by 10 bases, and 13 bases separated the two germline ends. The germline gives CDR1 MNHEY, CDR2 SVGAGI. CDR3 length equals 13 residues. In DNA, the CDR3 is TGTGCCAGCAGGCTGGACAAAGGATCACCCCTCCACTTT. This sequence encodes CASRLDKGSPLHF.

This clone was detected only once. The J gene is TRBJ2-1, the V gene TRBV19; the match to TRBD1 covers 9 bases. This CDR3 is 14 amino acids long. The germline V gene has CDR1 LNHDA and CDR2 SQIVND (reference sequence). Unmatched junction bases numbered 6, after V lost 7 bases and J lost 5 bases. CDR3 bases: TGTGCCAGTAACGCCGGGACAGGGAACAATGAGCAGTTCTTC. This codes for CASNAGTGNNEQFF.

The chain recombines TRBV7-9 with TRBJ1-1, with D uncertain. This CDR3 has 13 residues. CDR1 and CDR2 from the germline V gene are SEHNR and FQNEAQ (reference sequence). The V end lost 7 bases, the J end lost 0 bases, and 9 bases lay between the germline ends. CDR3 protein: CASTDTLNTEAFF. The CDR3 DNA reads as TGTGCCAGCACCGACACCTTGAACACTGAAGCTTTCTTT.

The count of this clone is one. The chain uses TRBV5-6 and TRBJ1-1, with D possibly being TRBD1 (5 bases). Deletions cut 0 bases from V and 0 bases from J, with 15 bases between. Germline V lookup: CDR1 SGHDT, CDR2 YYEEEE. CDR3 length equals 17 residues. The CDR3 region has the DNA TGTGCCAGCAGCTTGGAGGCAGGGTTTGGGATGAACACTGAAGCTTTCTTT. This codes for CASSLEAGFGMNTEAFF.

This clone came up a few times. The V and J genes are TRBV7-9 and TRBJ2-1, with 9 positions matching TRBD2. From germline, CDR1 is SEHNR and CDR2 FQNEAQ (reference sequence). CDR3 size: 12 residues. The trim removed 5 bases at V and 11 bases at J, leaving 4 bases unmatched. The CDR3 DNA reads as TGTGCCAGCAGCCATAGCGGGAGTCAGCAGTTCTTC. Translation: CASSHSGSQQFF.

CDR3: CASRETGGVGTEAFF. For the CDR3, the DNA is TGTGCCAGCAGGGAAACGGGGGGGGTCGGCACTGAAGCTTTCTTT. The chain recombines TRBV7-9 with TRBJ1-1; D possibly corresponds to TRBD1 (5 bases). The ends were cut back, 6 bases at V and 4 bases at J, with 18 bases in the middle. CDR3 length: 15 amino acids. CDR1 and CDR2 from the germline V gene are SEHNR and FQNEAQ (reference sequence). The full variable domain, in which reference TRBV7-9 and TRBJ1-1 provide the parts outside the CDR3, is DTGVSQNPRHKITKRGQNVTFRCDPISEHNRLYWYRQTLGQGPEFLTYFQNEAQLEKSRLLSDRFSAERPKGSFSTLEIQRTEQGDSAMYLCASRETGGVGTEAFFGQGTRLTVV.

The chain employs TRBV4-2 and TRBJ1-2, with D perhaps TRBD1 (5 bases). The CDR3 is 15 residues long. Germline CDR1 and CDR2: LGHNA and YNFKEQ. V lost 1 base, J lost 2 bases, and 11 bases lay in between. The CDR3 region has the DNA TGTGCCAGCAGCCAAGTGGCAGACAGCAACTATGGCTACACCTTC. It yields the protein CASSQVADSNYGYTF.

The genes are TRBV5-6 and TRBJ2-3, with 10 bases identical to TRBD2. Germline V CDR1 and CDR2: SGHDT, YYEEEE. After removal of 0 bases from V and 3 bases from J, the junction contained 4 bases not matched to a gene. The CDR3 totals 16 residues. As DNA, the CDR3 is TGTGCCAGCAGCTTGGTGGCTAGCGGGAGAACAGATACGCAGTATTTT. This codes for CASSLVASGRTDTQYF.

V and J are TRBV29-1 and TRBJ1-1; weak D call: TRBD1 (6 bases). CDR3 length: 13 amino acids. V was trimmed by 6 bases and J by 0 bases, leaving 11 bases between them. In germline, CDR1 is SQVTM, CDR2 ANQGSEA. In nucleotides, the CDR3 is TGCAGCGTCCTTCGGACAGTGAACACTGAAGCTTTCTTT. As protein: CSVLRTVNTEAFF.

This clone was seen just once. V and J are TRBV7-2 and TRBJ2-3; 8 bases fit TRBD2. The germline V gene has CDR1 SGHTA and CDR2 FQGNSA. CDR3 length: 16 residues. The J segment lost 3 bases and the V segment lost 6 bases, leaving 11 bases of the junction unmatched. CDR3 bases: TGTGCCAGCAGTCCAGGGAGCGGGAGAGGGACAGATACGCAGTATTTT. Its protein product is CASSPGSGRGTDTQYF.

This clone was seen just once. This chain connects TRBV27 to TRBJ1-2; D not certain. This CDR3 is built from 13 residues. Germline lookup yields CDR1 MNHEY and CDR2 SMNVEV (reference sequence). Trimming shortened V by 3 bases and J by 1 base, and 6 bases separated the two germline ends. CDR3 region: CASSLGYNYGYTF. In DNA form, the CDR3 reads TGTGCCAGCAGTTTGGGCTATAACTATGGCTACACCTTC.